These T cell receptor beta chains were read from a single sample in a study of regulatory T cells in long-lasting Graves disease. TCRdb reprocessed the multiplex PCR reads via MiXCR and lists one record per CDR3 protein. The sample includes roughly 400,000 distinct CDR3 sequences, around 20% of them seen just once. This material consisted of peripheral blood mononuclear cells (PBMCs), taken when the disease was refractory, from a patient treated with antithyroid drugs. The receptors derive from a female donor with Graves disease. CDR3s include the opening cysteine and the closing phenylalanine or tryptophan. The D gene is left open where the match is weak. Size is stated for part of the rows, as once, few or many counts, or as a class when the clone is expanded.

length	size	J	V	D	CDR3	DNA
15	many	TRBJ1-4	TRBV7-2	-	CASSSQGATNEKLFF	TGTGCCAGCAGTTCGCAAGGAGCAACTAATGAAAAACTGTTTTTT
13	-	TRBJ2-1	TRBV7-2	-	CASSLPGVDEQFF	TGTGCCAGCAGCTTACCAGGGGTGGATGAGCAGTTCTTC
17	few	TRBJ2-5	TRBV19	-	CASSIRSRMSGGETQYF	TGTGCCAGTAGTATTCGGAGTCGAATGTCAGGGGGGGAGACCCAGTACTTC
15	few	TRBJ2-1	TRBV11-2	TRBD2	CASSLVAGGPNEQFF	TGTGCCAGCAGCTTAGTGGCGGGAGGCCCAAATGAGCAGTTCTTC
14	-	TRBJ2-3	TRBV28	TRBD1	CASSLKGQTDTQYF	TGTGCCAGCAGTTTAAAGGGACAGACAGATACGCAGTATTTT
15	few	TRBJ2-2	TRBV6-1	TRBD2	CASTSSGVNTGELFF	TGTGCCAGCACTTCTAGCGGGGTGAACACCGGGGAGCTGTTTTTT
17	few	TRBJ2-2	TRBV7-2	TRBD2	CASSPRTSGRRTGELFF	TGTGCCAGCAGCCCAAGGACTAGCGGGAGGCGTACCGGGGAGCTGTTTTTT
16	many	TRBJ2-1	TRBV11-2	-	CASSLGGGGSYNEQFF	TGTGCCAGCAGCTTGGGGGGAGGGGGCTCCTACAATGAGCAGTTCTTC
18	-	TRBJ2-7	TRBV6-1	TRBD2	CASSRTSGIPEQFYEQYF	TGTGCCAGCAGCAGGACTAGCGGGATTCCCGAGCAATTCTACGAGCAGTACTTC
18	many	TRBJ1-6	TRBV10-3	TRBD1	CAISESIPSGTGVSPLHF	TGTGCCATCAGTGAGTCCATCCCTTCCGGGACAGGGGTATCACCCCTCCACTTT
15	-	TRBJ2-7	TRBV7-2	-	CASSLTPGTLYEQYF	TGTGCCAGCAGCTTAACCCCTGGAACGCTCTACGAGCAGTACTTC
14	few	TRBJ2-2	TRBV9	TRBD2	CASSGASGSGELFF	TGTGCCTCCTCGGGGGCTAGCGGGAGCGGGGAGCTGTTTTTT
13	-	TRBJ2-7	TRBV3-1	-	CASSQDPGFGQYF	TGTGCCAGCAGCCAAGATCCAGGGTTTGGGCAGTACTTC
14	-	TRBJ1-1	TRBV7-9	-	CASSSTLGILEAFF	TGTGCCAGCAGCTCCACCCTGGGCATTCTTGAAGCTTTCTTT
14	many	TRBJ2-5	TRBV28	-	CASSQGWLSETQYF	TGTGCCAGCAGTCAGGGGTGGCTGTCAGAGACCCAGTACTTC
16	many	TRBJ2-7	TRBV7-9	TRBD2	CASSLDIGGSSNEQYF	TGTGCCAGCAGCTTAGACATTGGCGGGAGCTCGAACGAGCAGTACTTC
19	-	TRBJ2-6	TRBV25-1	TRBD2	CASSDPRGGSSSGANVLTF	TGTGCCAGCAGTGACCCCCGGGGAGGGTCGAGCTCTGGGGCCAACGTCCTGACTTTC
13	-	TRBJ1-1	TRBV12-3/TRBV12-4	-	CASSFHSAPEAFF	TGTGCCAGCAGTTTCCACAGTGCCCCTGAAGCTTTCTTT
13	many	TRBJ2-7	TRBV10-2	TRBD2	CASRAGGFHEQYF	TGCGCCAGCAGGGCGGGAGGGTTCCACGAGCAGTACTTC
14	many	TRBJ2-5	TRBV20-1	-	CSARVAGVEETQYF	TGCAGTGCTAGAGTGGCAGGGGTAGAAGAGACCCAGTACTTC
15	-	TRBJ2-7	TRBV5-6	TRBD1	CASSPEDRALYEQYF	TGTGCCAGCAGCCCTGAGGACAGGGCTCTCTACGAGCAGTACTTC
14	many	TRBJ1-2	TRBV6-5	-	CASSSDGVRRGYTF	TGTGCCAGCAGTTCGGACGGGGTACGGCGCGGCTACACCTTC
16	few	TRBJ2-3	TRBV11-2	TRBD2	CASSLLLAESTDTQYF	TGTGCCAGCAGCTTATTACTAGCGGAAAGCACAGATACGCAGTATTTT
15	many	TRBJ1-5	TRBV30	-	CAWSVRGGSNQPQHF	TGTGCCTGGAGTGTACGGGGGGGGAGCAATCAGCCCCAGCATTTT
14	-	TRBJ2-7	TRBV29-1	TRBD2	CSVEGLAGVYEQYF	TGCAGCGTTGAAGGACTAGCGGGAGTCTACGAGCAGTACTTC
16	-	TRBJ2-2	TRBV18	-	CASSPQGTHRPGELFF	TGTGCCAGCTCACCTCAGGGGACACACCGTCCCGGGGAGCTGTTTTTT
17	-	TRBJ2-1	TRBV29-1	TRBD2	CSVEGGLAEAPFVEQFF	TGCAGCGTTGAAGGGGGACTAGCCGAAGCCCCATTCGTTGAGCAGTTCTTC
15	many	TRBJ1-2	TRBV27	-	CASSSPVTGNYGYTF	TGTGCCAGCAGTTCTCCAGTTACAGGGAACTATGGCTACACCTTC
17	many	TRBJ1-1	TRBV11-2	-	CASSSPEAGTRNTEAFF	TGTGCCAGCAGCTCACCGGAGGCGGGCACCCGGAACACTGAAGCTTTCTTT
12	few	TRBJ1-1	TRBV20-1	-	CSASSQNTEAFF	TGCAGTGCTAGTTCCCAGAACACTGAAGCTTTCTTT
18	many	TRBJ1-5	TRBV28	-	CASSPLLVGVVSNQPQHF	TGTGCCAGCAGTCCCCTACTTGTCGGGGTCGTGAGCAATCAGCCCCAGCATTTT
14	many	TRBJ1-1	TRBV12-3/TRBV12-4	TRBD1	CASSQTGGLTEAFF	TGTGCCAGCAGTCAAACAGGGGGCCTCACTGAAGCTTTCTTT
16	-	TRBJ2-1	TRBV6-1	TRBD2	CASSDDLAVAGNEQFF	TGTGCCAGCAGTGACGATCTAGCGGTCGCTGGCAATGAGCAGTTCTTC
14	-	TRBJ2-7	TRBV7-9	TRBD1	CATQGDVSSYEQYF	TGTGCCACCCAGGGGGACGTGAGCTCCTACGAGCAGTACTTC
18	many	TRBJ1-4	TRBV3-1	TRBD1	CASSQRPTADRLNEKLFF	TGTGCCAGCAGCCAACGACCGACTGCGGACAGGTTGAATGAAAAACTGTTTTTT
12	many	TRBJ2-7	TRBV11-2	TRBD1	CASGRTGAEQYF	TGTGCCAGCGGACGGACAGGGGCCGAGCAGTACTTC
14	-	TRBJ1-3	TRBV30	-	CAWNQQGLGNTIYF	TGTGCCTGGAATCAGCAGGGCTTAGGAAACACCATATATTTT
15	few	TRBJ2-7	TRBV7-2	-	CASSLLAEGTYEQYF	TGTGCCAGCAGCTTATTAGCGGAGGGAACCTACGAGCAGTACTTC
16	many	TRBJ1-3	TRBV28	TRBD1	CASRTRGRLGGNTIYF	TGTGCCAGCAGAACGAGGGGGCGCCTAGGCGGAAACACCATATATTTT
13	many	TRBJ2-5	TRBV11-2	-	CASSLVHQETQYF	TGTGCCAGCAGCTTAGTACACCAAGAGACCCAGTACTTC
13	many	TRBJ2-7	TRBV11-2	-	CASISELGYEQYF	TGTGCCAGCATTTCGGAGTTGGGCTACGAGCAGTACTTC